What follows are 24 T cell receptor beta chains derived from one specimen sequenced in a study of shared clonotypes between healthy human individuals. The repertoire was sequenced with immunoSEQ multiplex PCR; TCRdb's copy has only in-frame clones and lacks some. This sample yields under 600,000 clones, of which 60% to 80% are seen a single time; roughly an eighth belongs to the top ten. Material for sequencing was PBMCs. Receptor source: a woman aged 40 to 50 in good health. Some clones in this sample may be carry-over from other donors' samples.

As for this clone: An end of the junction differs from the germline gene, which may be a read error. J is TRBJ2-7 and V is TRBV5-6; unclear D gene. Germline V gene data show CDR1 as SGHDT and CDR2 as YYEEEE. The CDR3 consists of 10 residues. The CDR3 spells CASGFDEQYF. CDR3 nucleotide sequence: TGTGCCAGCGGCTTCGACGAGCAGTACTTC.

The V gene is TRBV11-2, the J gene TRBJ2-1; 8 positions match TRBD2. There are 15 residues in the CDR3. Germline CDR1 reads SGHAT; CDR2 reads FQNNGV. With 3 bases clipped from V and 0 bases from J, the junction kept 1 base outside the gene matches. The CDR3 nucleotides read TGTGCCAGCAGCTTTAGCGGGGCCTCCTACAATGAGCAGTTCTTC. Translation: CASSFSGASYNEQFF.

In DNA, the CDR3 is TGTGCCAGCAGCAGGGGACTAGCGGGAGAGGGCGAGCAGTACTTC. Translating it yields CASSRGLAGEGEQYF. The chain has TRBV7-3 and TRBJ2-7, with 14 nucleotides matching TRBD2. With 5 bases clipped from V and 6 bases from J, the junction kept 6 bases outside the gene matches. Germline CDR1 reads SGHTA; CDR2 reads FQGTGA. The CDR3 is 15 amino acids.

J is TRBJ1-5 and V is TRBV2, with 7 bases aligning to TRBD1. Germline CDR1 SNHLY, CDR2 FYNNEI. The CDR3 sequence is 14 residues long. V lost 5 bases to trimming and J lost 6 bases; unmatched junction nucleotides: 7. The CDR3 DNA is TGTGCCAGCAGTTACCAGACAGGGTCTCAGCCCCAGCATTTT. It translates to CASSYQTGSQPQHF.

V gene TRBV14 combines with J gene TRBJ2-1; 9 bases fit TRBD2. V lost 1 base, J lost 2 bases, and 0 bases stayed unmatched. CDR3 length: 15 amino acids. The germline gives CDR1 SGHDN, CDR2 FVKESK. The CDR3 reads CASSQVAGAYNEQFF. The CDR3, as DNA: TGTGCCAGCAGCCAAGTAGCGGGAGCCTACAATGAGCAGTTCTTC.

This clone was picked up one time. A far larger clone is only one base removed, so a read error is likely. V usage is TRBV19 and J usage is TRBJ1-1; D remains unclear. CDR3 length: 12 amino acids. Germline V lookup: CDR1 LNHDA, CDR2 SQIVND (reference sequence). The CDR3 DNA follows: TGTGCCAGTAATATAGGAGGGACTGAAGCTTTCTTT. It is translated as CASNIGGTEAFF. Together with reference TRBV19 and TRBJ1-1, the CDR3 gives the full variable domain: DGGITQSPKYLFRKEGQNVTLSCEQNLNHDAMYWYRQDPGQGLRLIYYSQIVNDFQKGDIAEGYSVSREKKESFPLTVTSAQKNPTAFYLCASNIGGTEAFFGQGTRLTVV.

The V and J genes are TRBV11-2 and TRBJ2-1; no clear D gene. Germline V gene data show CDR1 as SGHAT and CDR2 as FQNNGV. The CDR3 length is 14 residues. With 1 base removed from V and 4 bases from J, the gap between germline ends came to 8 bases. CDR3 loop: CASSLGRTYNEQFF. DNA of the CDR3: TGTGCCAGCAGCTTAGGACGTACATACAATGAGCAGTTCTTC.

The CDR3 nucleotides are TGTGCCAGCAGCTTATTTAGCGGGAGGGACTACAATGAGCAGTTCTTC. Its translation: CASSLFSGRDYNEQFF. The V and J genes are TRBV7-3 and TRBJ2-1; the match to TRBD2 covers 11 bases. Germline trimming cut 2 bases from V and 3 bases from J; bases unmatched to any gene: 3. CDR3 size: 16 residues. Germline V gives CDR1 SGHTA, CDR2 FQGTGA.

V usage is TRBV28 and J usage is TRBJ2-7, with D possibly being TRBD1 or TRBD2 (6 bases each). CDR1 and CDR2 (germline): MDHEN, SYDVKM. Trimming shortened V by 6 bases and J by 1 base, and 16 bases separated the two germline ends. The CDR3 totals 15 residues. The CDR3 region is CASRVGGPTSYEQYF. In DNA, the CDR3 is TGTGCCAGCAGGGTCGGGGGCCCCACGTCCTACGAGCAGTACTTC.

The V gene is TRBV7-2, the J gene TRBJ2-1; D gene unclear. The CDR3 contains 14 residues. Trimming shortened V by 5 bases and J by 6 bases, and 14 bases separated the two germline ends. In germline, CDR1 is SGHTA, CDR2 FQGNSA. This CDR3 is CASSPSISGNEQFF. The CDR3 DNA sequence: TGTGCCAGCAGCCCATCTATCTCTGGCAATGAGCAGTTCTTC.

This chain links TRBV6-1 with TRBJ2-1; 11 nucleotides line up with TRBD2. The junction had 2 bases not matched to a gene; V was cut back by 4 bases and J by 3 bases. The CDR3 consists of 15 residues. CDR1 and CDR2 from the germline V gene are MNHNS and SASEGT. CDR3 in amino acids: CASSGLAGGYNEQFF. The CDR3 nucleotides read TGTGCCAGCAGTGGTCTAGCGGGAGGCTACAATGAGCAGTTCTTC.

The chain employs TRBV5-6 and TRBJ1-1; TRBD1 might be the D (6 bases). V dropped 3 bases and J dropped 11 bases, with 17 bases sitting between them. CDR3 length: 13 amino acids. The germline V gene has CDR1 SGHDT and CDR2 YYEEEE. This CDR3 is CASSWEQGSRAFF. The CDR3 coding sequence is TGTGCCAGCAGCTGGGAACAGGGTTCGCGGGCTTTCTTT.

In the case of this clone: The junction differs from germline at one of its ends, possibly a read error. The CDR3 DNA reads TGTGCTAGCAGCGCCGGACCCCGTTCTGGGGGCTACACCTTC. Its protein is CASSAGPRSGGYTF. The chain employs TRBV7-7 and TRBJ1-2; no reliable D call. CDR1 is SSHAT and CDR2 is FNYEAQ in the germline V gene (reference sequence). This CDR3 is built from 14 residues.

For the CDR3, the DNA is TGTGCCAGCAGTGAAGCGTTTTTCGGCCTTAACTATGGCTACACCTTC. Protein product: CASSEAFFGLNYGYTF. The genes are TRBV6-1 and TRBJ1-2; D remains ambiguous. Looked up from germline, CDR1 is MNHNS and CDR2 is SASEGT. The CDR3 has 16 amino acids. The V end lost 0 bases, the J end lost 1 base, and 12 bases lay between the germline ends.

The rearrangement uses TRBV9 and TRBJ1-1, with TRBD1 matching over 7 bases. The CDR3 length is 15 residues. V shed 4 bases, J shed 1 base, and the junction held 7 bases outside the gene matches. Germline V gives CDR1 SGDLS, CDR2 YYNGEE. The CDR3 nucleotides are TGTGCCAGCAGCTCACCCCACAGGGGGAACACTGAAGCTTTCTTT. The encoded protein is CASSSPHRGNTEAFF.

The rearrangement uses TRBV16 and TRBJ2-5; D perhaps matches TRBD1 (5 bases). The V gene's germline CDR1 is KGHSY and CDR2 FQNENV. The ends were cut back, 1 base at V and 4 bases at J, with 13 bases in the middle. The CDR3 has 15 amino acids. The CDR3 region is CASSQWQGEIETQYF. Written as DNA, the CDR3 is TGTGCCAGCAGCCAATGGCAGGGTGAAATAGAGACCCAGTACTTC.

The chain uses TRBV7-3 and TRBJ2-1; 7 bases agree with TRBD2. The CDR3 is made up of 14 amino acids. The J segment lost 6 bases and the V segment lost 5 bases, leaving 7 bases of the junction unmatched. Germline V gene data show CDR1 as SGHTA and CDR2 as FQGTGA. As DNA, the CDR3 is TGTGCCAGCAGCCCCCGGACTAGTCCCAATGAGCAGTTCTTC. Translated: CASSPRTSPNEQFF.

This chain connects TRBV28 to TRBJ2-3, with TRBD2 identical over 8 bases. CDR1 MDHEN and CDR2 SYDVKM come from the germline V gene. This CDR3 region has 14 residues. With V trimmed by 8 bases and J by 3 bases, 7 bases remained unmatched. The DNA for the CDR3 is TGTGCCAGCTTCAGCGGGAGCAGGACAGATACGCAGTATTTT. Its translation: CASFSGSRTDTQYF.

This clone was counted at least ten times. The rearrangement links TRBV19 to TRBJ2-1, with 11 positions matching TRBD2. V lost 5 bases to trimming and J lost 0 bases; unmatched junction nucleotides: 6. Germline-derived CDR1 and CDR2 are LNHDA and SQIVND (reference sequence). This CDR3 has 17 residues. The CDR3 coding sequence is TGTGCCAGTAGTGGGGGACTAGCGGAAATCTCCTACAATGAGCAGTTCTTC. It encodes CASSGGLAEISYNEQFF.

The gene calls are TRBV30 and TRBJ2-1; D is ambiguous. The CDR3 loop spans 13 amino acids. V shed 4 bases and J shed 9 bases, with 16 bases lying between them. The germline V gene has CDR1 GTSNPN and CDR2 SVGIG (reference sequence). CDR3 nucleotide sequence: TGTGCCTGGATAAGTACTTCCTATGGTGAGCAGTTCTTC. Its protein product is CAWISTSYGEQFF. The variable domain in full, with the rest retrieved from reference TRBV30 and TRBJ2-1, is SQTIHQWPATLVQPVGSPLSLECTVEGTSNPNLYWYRQAAGRGLQLLFYSVGIGQISSEVPQNLSASRPQDRQFILSSKKLLLSDSGFYLCAWISTSYGEQFFGPGTRLTVL.

V usage is TRBV19 and J usage is TRBJ2-2, with D unclear. The CDR3 is 15 residues long. Germline values: CDR1 LNHDA, CDR2 SQIVND (reference sequence). V dropped 10 bases and J dropped 2 bases, with 17 bases sitting between them. The CDR3, as DNA: TGTGCCACCGAAGCAGGTCCTTTTAACACCGGGGAGCTGTTTTTT. It specifies CATEAGPFNTGELFF.

The chain recombines TRBV28 with TRBJ2-1; no reliable D call. Germline lookup yields CDR1 MDHEN and CDR2 SYDVKM. The CDR3 is 11 residues long. V gave up 5 bases and J gave up 7 bases, with 6 bases separating them. The CDR3 sequence is CASSRLNEQFF. CDR3 sequence (DNA): TGTGCCAGCAGTCGCCTGAATGAGCAGTTCTTC.

The CDR3 region is CASSLQRGSGDTQYF. The CDR3 nucleotides are TGTGCCAGCAGCCTGCAACGCGGGAGTGGGGATACGCAGTATTTT. V gene TRBV14 combines with J gene TRBJ2-3; 7 bases match TRBD2. V shed 4 bases, J shed 6 bases, and the junction held 10 bases outside the gene matches. This CDR3 comprises 15 residues. The V gene's germline CDR1 is SGHDN and CDR2 FVKESK.

The V and J genes are TRBV27 and TRBJ1-2; 7 nucleotides match TRBD1. V shed 3 bases, J shed 4 bases, and the junction held 2 bases outside the gene matches. The germline gives CDR1 MNHEY, CDR2 SMNVEV (reference sequence). The CDR3 runs to 13 residues. The CDR3 nucleotides read TGTGCCAGCAGTTTTCAGGGGGTCTATGGCTACACCTTC. This codes for CASSFQGVYGYTF.